A selection of T cell receptor beta chains follows, all from one sample in a study of blood T cell repertoires in COVID-19. TCRdb's copy holds only in-frame clones and misses some; the assay was immunoSEQ multiplex PCR. The sample lists roughly 200,000 clones, approximately 86% occurring once. The sequenced material came from PBMCs or T cells enriched from blood (not recorded which). These receptors were collected from a woman aged 25 to 45 who had been exposed to COVID-19. The CDR3 runs from the conserved cysteine through the conserved F or W. The order of the fields is J gene, clone size, D gene, V gene, CDR3 protein, CDR3 DNA. The D gene is left open where the match is weak. A row's size may be missing; if present it is once, few, many or a size class.

TRBJ1-2	.	TRBD1	TRBV6-5	CASSSPADRQHGYTF	TGTGCCAGCAGTTCCCCGGCGGACAGGCAACATGGCTACACCTTC
TRBJ1-1	.	.	TRBV18	CASSPRRDSTSNTEAFF	TGTGCCAGCTCCCCTAGACGGGATAGTACTTCTAACACTGAAGCTTTCTTT
TRBJ2-3	.	TRBD2	TRBV19	CASDFGRGMSTDTQYF	TGTGCCAGTGACTTCGGGCGGGGGATGAGCACAGATACGCAGTATTTT
TRBJ1-3	many	.	TRBV10-2	CASSRIQDSGNTIYF	TGCGCCAGCAGCAGAATACAAGACTCTGGAAACACCATATATTTT
TRBJ1-2	.	.	TRBV6-2/TRBV6-3	CASSWEEGYGYTF	TGTGCCAGCAGTTGGGAGGAGGGTTATGGCTACACCTTC
TRBJ2-3	.	.	TRBV5-1	CASSFGKARDTQYF	TGCGCCAGCAGCTTCGGGAAGGCCCGAGATACGCAGTATTTT
TRBJ1-1	.	.	TRBV15	CATSRDPRVTEAFF	TGTGCCACCAGCAGAGATCCGAGGGTCACTGAAGCTTTCTTT
TRBJ1-5	.	.	TRBV27	CASRPGGPSNQPQHF	TGTGCCAGCAGGCCGGGGGGCCCTAGCAATCAGCCCCAGCATTTT
TRBJ1-1	.	.	TRBV5-1	CASTDTRTEAFF	TGCGCCAGCACCGACACCAGGACTGAAGCTTTCTTT
TRBJ2-7	once	TRBD1	TRBV19	CASGTGGSYEQYF	TGTGCCAGTGGGACAGGGGGGTCGTACGAGCAGTACTTC
TRBJ1-6	.	TRBD1	TRBV5-1	CASSPLGTGGKSPLHF	TGCGCCAGCAGCCCATTAGGGACAGGGGGCAAATCACCCCTCCACTTT
TRBJ2-1	.	.	TRBV2	CASTSGTISYNEQFF	TGTGCCAGCACCTCGGGGACAATTTCCTACAATGAGCAGTTCTTC
TRBJ1-5	.	.	TRBV9	CASSVERESQPQHF	TGTGCCAGCAGCGTAGAGAGGGAGAGTCAGCCCCAGCATTTT
TRBJ2-2	.	.	TRBV18	CASSAITGITGELFF	TGTGCCAGCTCGGCAATTACAGGGATCACCGGGGAGCTGTTTTTT
TRBJ2-1	.	TRBD2	TRBV7-9	CASSSGGSGGNEQFF	TGTGCCAGCAGCTCCGGTGGTAGCGGGGGGAATGAGCAGTTCTTC
TRBJ1-1	.	.	TRBV6-5	CASTRGQMNTEAFF	TGTGCCAGCACCCGCGGGCAAATGAACACTGAAGCTTTCTTT
TRBJ2-7	.	.	TRBV10-3	CAISESSYEQYF	TGTGCCATCAGTGAGTCTAGCTACGAGCAGTACTTC
TRBJ2-7	.	.	TRBV4-2	CASGTGTEYEQYF	TGTGCCAGCGGAACAGGAACAGAATACGAGCAGTACTTC
TRBJ2-7	.	TRBD1	TRBV4-1	CASSQDWRTGLPSYEQYF	TGCGCCAGCAGCCAAGATTGGAGGACAGGGCTCCCCTCCTACGAGCAGTACTTC
TRBJ1-2	.	TRBD1	TRBV6-5	CASRPTGNYGYTF	TGTGCCAGCAGACCGACAGGGAACTATGGCTACACCTTC
TRBJ1-5	.	.	TRBV11-2	CASSLEMKSLTVSNQPQHF	TGTGCCAGCAGCTTAGAAATGAAGTCTTTGACAGTTAGCAATCAGCCCCAGCATTTT
TRBJ1-4	.	.	TRBV30	CAWKGVGRGNEKLFF	TGTGCCTGGAAGGGGGTTGGGAGGGGCAATGAAAAACTGTTTTTT
TRBJ1-6	.	.	TRBV19	CASSQVASVGGDRNSPLHF	TGTGCCAGTAGTCAAGTAGCAAGCGTCGGCGGGGACCGGAATTCACCCCTCCACTTT
TRBJ1-5	.	.	TRBV29-1	CSVAGEDQPQHF	TGCAGCGTCGCAGGGGAAGATCAGCCCCAGCATTTT
TRBJ2-5	.	TRBD2	TRBV14	CASSQDILARETQYF	TGTGCCAGCAGCCAAGATATACTAGCGCGAGAGACCCAGTACTTC
TRBJ2-1	.	TRBD2	TRBV30	CAWSSRERGGLGNEQFF	TGTGCCTGGAGCTCAAGGGAGCGGGGGGGCCTGGGTAATGAGCAGTTCTTC
TRBJ2-7	.	.	TRBV7-9	CASSPPQEQPYEQYF	TGTGCCAGCAGCCCCCCTCAAGAACAACCCTACGAGCAGTACTTC
TRBJ1-1	.	TRBD1	TRBV5-1	CASSNRGLTEAFF	TGCGCCAGCAGCAACAGGGGGCTCACTGAAGCTTTCTTT
TRBJ1-2	.	TRBD1	TRBV19	CASSWGTKLREGAANYGYTF	TGTGCCAGTAGTTGGGGGACAAAGTTGAGAGAGGGGGCTGCTAACTATGGCTACACCTTC
TRBJ2-7	.	TRBD1	TRBV30	CAWSGGQGYHEQYF	TGTGCCTGGAGTGGGGGACAGGGTTACCACGAGCAGTACTTC
TRBJ2-7	.	.	TRBV10-3	CAISEGGPYEQYF	TGTGCCATCAGTGAGGGCGGCCCCTACGAGCAGTACTTC
TRBJ2-2	.	TRBD2	TRBV14	CASSPLAGVRTGELFF	TGTGCCAGCAGCCCACTCGCGGGGGTACGGACCGGGGAGCTGTTTTTT
TRBJ1-2	.	TRBD1	TRBV29-1	CSVEVGQLDGYTF	TGCAGCGTTGAGGTGGGACAGCTGGATGGCTACACCTTC
TRBJ1-6	once	.	TRBV19	CASSKGSGGQNSPLHF	TGTGCCAGTAGTAAAGGATCCGGGGGTCAAAATTCACCCCTCCACTTT
TRBJ2-7	.	TRBD1	TRBV5-1	CASSAYQGQGTHEQYF	TGCGCCAGCAGCGCATACCAAGGACAGGGAACCCACGAGCAGTACTTC
TRBJ2-3	.	.	TRBV9	CASSVAGSPTDTQYF	TGTGCCAGCAGCGTAGCGGGGAGCCCCACAGATACGCAGTATTTT
TRBJ2-6	.	.	TRBV6-5	CASSYMAGSGANVLTF	TGTGCCAGCAGTTACATGGCGGGCTCTGGGGCCAACGTCCTGACTTTC
TRBJ1-3	.	.	TRBV7-2	CASSLVSTGLSGNTIYF	TGTGCCAGCAGCTTAGTCTCGACAGGCCTCTCTGGAAACACCATATATTTT
TRBJ1-2	.	TRBD1	TRBV24-1	CATSDAGTGWYGYTF	TGTGCCACCAGTGACGCCGGGACAGGGTGGTATGGCTACACCTTC
TRBJ1-4	once	.	TRBV5-6	CASSTTWTAPGGQKLFF	TGTGCCAGCAGCACAACATGGACGGCCCCGGGGGGTCAAAAACTGTTTTTT
TRBJ2-3	.	.	TRBV6-1	CASSETSPLTDTQYF	TGTGCCAGCAGTGAAACCTCCCCACTAACAGATACGCAGTATTTT
TRBJ2-7	.	TRBD1	TRBV5-8	CASRGPTGLTYEQYF	TGTGCCAGCAGAGGACCGACAGGGCTGACCTACGAGCAGTACTTC
TRBJ1-5	.	TRBD1	TRBV14	CASSRQGTNQPQHF	TGTGCCAGCAGCCGACAGGGAACCAATCAGCCCCAGCATTTT
TRBJ2-5	.	.	TRBV10-3	CAISEGGLQAETQYF	TGTGCCATCAGTGAGGGCGGGCTCCAGGCCGAGACCCAGTACTTC